These T cell receptor beta chains were read from a single sample in a study of cytomegalovirus exposure and HLA in healthy donors. Clones were sequenced by immunoSEQ multiplex PCR, and TCRdb holds only the in-frame ones, with some missing. The sample consists of 90,000 to 120,000 clones, roughly 83% of them appearing once. Sequencing was carried out using PBMCs. Receptors were obtained from a female donor in good health and CMV-seropositive. The CDR3 runs from the conserved cysteine through the conserved F or W. Fields, in order: D gene, J gene, clone size, V gene, CDR3 DNA, CDR3 protein. D genes are given only for firm matches. Some rows have no size entry. The others give once, few or many, or a class for an expanded clone.

>.|TRBJ1-4|.|TRBV29-1
TGCAGCATAGGACAAGCGCCTAATGAAAAACTGTTTTTT
CSIGQAPNEKLFF
>TRBD1|TRBJ2-3|.|TRBV4-1
TGCGCCAGCAGCCTGGGACAGGGGGCCGGCACAGATACGCAGTATTTT
CASSLGQGAGTDTQYF
>.|TRBJ1-1|.|TRBV5-1
TGCGCCAGCAGCCCGGAGGGCCGGGTCCACACTGAAGCTTTCTTT
CASSPEGRVHTEAFF
>.|TRBJ2-7|.|TRBV15
TGTGCCACCAGCCCCCTTGGAGGGCCCAATCCCTACGAGCAGTACTTC
CATSPLGGPNPYEQYF
>.|TRBJ1-1|.|TRBV5-1
TGCGCCAGCAGCGCAGGACAAAGGAAAACTGAAGCTTTCTTT
CASSAGQRKTEAFF
>TRBD1|TRBJ2-3|.|TRBV5-6
TGTGCCAGCAGTCCGACAGGGACCACGCAGTATTTT
CASSPTGTTQYF
>TRBD1|TRBJ2-3|.|TRBV5-1
TGCGCCAGCAGAAGAGAGGGGGCGGGAGATACGCAGTATTTT
CASRREGAGDTQYF
>.|TRBJ2-7|.|TRBV10-1
TGCGCCAGCAGTGAGTCGGGGAGTCGCTCCTACGAGCAGTACTTC
CASSESGSRSYEQYF
>.|TRBJ1-3|few|TRBV6-6
TGTGCCAGCAGTGAGCGCTCTGGAAACACCATATATTTT
CASSERSGNTIYF
>.|TRBJ2-5|.|TRBV27
TGTGCCAGCAGTTTCCAAGGAGGACTACGGGCAGAGACCCAGTACTTC
CASSFQGGLRAETQYF
>.|TRBJ1-5|.|TRBV30
TGTGCCTGGAGTCCCGAGGCGGGGTGGAGCAATCAGCCCCAGCATTTT
CAWSPEAGWSNQPQHF
>TRBD1|TRBJ2-7|.|TRBV7-9
TGTGCCAGCAGGACAGGGACAGATTCCGGCTCCTACGAGCAGTACTTC
CASRTGTDSGSYEQYF
>TRBD1|TRBJ1-2|.|TRBV30
TGTGCCTGGAGGGGGGACAGGCCAGGTACTACCTTC
CAWRGDRPGTTF